The 9 T cell receptor beta chains below come from one sample, sequenced in a study of control samples from healthy donors and cancer patients. Sequencing was performed with immunoSEQ multiplex PCR; in TCRdb, only in-frame clones are kept and a portion is missing. The data contain 150,000 or so clones, about 86% of them singletons. Material: blood. The receptors shown here come from a man between 18 and 29 years old in good health.

The chain carries TRBV5-8 and TRBJ2-7; D is perhaps TRBD2 (5 bases). V lost 6 bases and J 7 bases, leaving 20 bases between the germline ends. CDR3 length equals 14 residues. The germline V gene has CDR1 SGHTS and CDR2 YDEGEE. The DNA of the CDR3 is TGTGCCAGCACCGCGGAGGTCGCGCCGACTGAGCAGTACTTC. Its protein is CASTAEVAPTEQYF. Supplemented by reference TRBV5-8 and TRBJ2-7, the full variable domain reads EAGVTQSPTHLIKTRGQQATLRCSPISGHTSVYWYQQALGLGLQFLLWYDEGEERNRGNFPPRFSGRQFPNYSSELNVNALELEDSALYLCASTAEVAPTEQYFGPGTRLTVT.

The chain recombines TRBV5-1 with TRBJ1-6; TRBD1 is a possible D gene (6 bases). CDR1 SGHRS and CDR2 YFSETQ come from the germline V gene. The CDR3 loop spans 15 amino acids. V lost 1 base, J lost 8 bases, and 13 bases lay in between. CDR3 in amino acids: CASSLSAGADSPLHF. For the CDR3, the DNA is TGCGCCAGCAGCTTGTCAGCAGGGGCGGATTCACCCCTCCACTTT.

The rearrangement links TRBV3-1 (or the pseudogene TRBV3-2) to TRBJ2-1; D is unclear. The CDR3 extends over 16 amino acids. Germline V gene sequence: CDR1 LGHDT, CDR2 YNNKEL (reference sequence). For the CDR3, the DNA is TGTCCAGCAGCTGTGCAGGTCCCCCATTCCGACAATGAGCAGTTCTTC. Translating it yields CPAAVQVPHSDNEQFF.

The V and J genes are TRBV18 and TRBJ1-2; no clear D gene. Trimming cost V 0 bases and J 0 bases, with 2 bases left between them. Germline loops: CDR1 KGHSH, CDR2 LQKENI. The CDR3 runs to 13 residues. CDR3 in DNA: TGTGCCAGCTCACCACCGGCTAACTATGGCTACACCTTC. Protein sequence: CASSPPANYGYTF.

This clone was seen a few times. CDR3 sequence: CASTFGNSNQPQHF. The DNA of the CDR3 is TGTGCCAGCACCTTCGGTAATAGCAATCAGCCCCAGCATTTT. The chain is built from TRBV6-6 and TRBJ1-5; D gene uncertain. CDR1 is MNHNY and CDR2 is SVGAGI in the germline V gene (reference sequence). The CDR3 covers 14 residues. V lost 7 bases, J lost 0 bases, and 10 bases lay in between.

The V gene is TRBV6-6, the J gene TRBJ2-2, with D maybe TRBD2 (7 bases). V lost 5 bases and J 4 bases, leaving 20 bases between the germline ends. From germline, CDR1 is MNHNY and CDR2 SVGAGI (reference sequence). The CDR3 is made up of 17 amino acids. CDR3 coding DNA: TGTGCCAGCAGTCCTAGCGGTAGGGGGGGCCCCACCGGGGAGCTGTTTTTT. It specifies CASSPSGRGGPTGELFF.

This chain joins TRBV2 and TRBJ1-6; tentative D call: TRBD1 (6 bases). CDR1 and CDR2 (germline): SNHLY, FYNNEI. V lost 2 bases and J 10 bases, leaving 24 bases between the germline ends. The CDR3 runs to 18 residues. The CDR3 sequence is CASSEFPVVAGARSPLHF. CDR3 sequence (DNA): TGTGCCAGCAGTGAATTCCCCGTCGTGGCGGGGGCAAGATCACCCCTCCACTTT.

This sequence joins TRBV2 and TRBJ2-2; 9 bases line up with TRBD2. The CDR3 length is 14 residues. Looked up from germline, CDR1 is SNHLY and CDR2 is FYNNEI. Trimming took 8 bases from V and 3 from J; bases not matched to a gene: 4. As DNA, the CDR3 is TGTGCCAGCCAGGGACTAGCCCACACCGGGGAGCTGTTTTTT. Encoded protein: CASQGLAHTGELFF.

This clone was observed a few times. J is TRBJ2-7 and V is TRBV5-8; D possibly corresponds to TRBD1 (6 bases). V was pared by 5 bases and J by 1 base, with 10 bases between. Looked up from germline, CDR1 is SGHTS and CDR2 is YDEGEE. The CDR3 length is 13 residues. CDR3 residues: CASRLRGSYEQYF. CDR3 DNA: TGTGCCAGCAGGCTTAGGGGGTCCTACGAGCAGTACTTC.